This T cell receptor (beta chain) comes out of a study of T cells in localized non-small cell lung cancer. V gave up 3 bases and J gave up 0 bases, with 11 bases separating them. CDR3 length: 15 amino acids. The germline CDR1 and CDR2 sequences are LNHDA and SQIVND (reference sequence). Clones were read by immunoSEQ multiplex PCR, and TCRdb kept only the in-frame ones, dropping some. The sample contains under 50,000 clones, approximately 81% of which appear only once. This clone came up once. The rearrangement joins TRBV19 to TRBJ1-2; TRBD1 might be the D (5 bases). Sample: peripheral blood mononuclear cells, taken before any cancer treatment. This clonotype was obtained from a man aged 40 to 70 with stage III lung adenocarcinoma. CDR3 in DNA: TGTGCCAGTAGTATTTTGACAGCTTCTAACTATGGCTACACCTTC. Its protein is CASSILTASNYGYTF.